Shown below are 18 T cell receptor beta chains from a single sample sequenced in a study of CXCR4 blockade with PD-1 therapy in pancreatic cancer. Assay used: immunoSEQ multiplex PCR; TCRdb lists only in-frame clones, some missing. This sample has over 15,000 clones, with over 55% found just once. The sample comprised tumor tissue. These receptors were taken from a human donor with pancreatic ductal adenocarcinoma.

Comment on this clone: At one boundary the junction diverges from the germline segment, which might be a read error. V usage is TRBV28 and J usage is TRBJ2-7; TRBD1 agrees at 12 bases. The CDR3 sequence is 18 residues long. The germline gives CDR1 MDHEN, CDR2 SYDVKM. CDR3 DNA sequence: TGTGCCAGCAGTCTATGGGAAGTCCCGGGACAGGGGGCGGGAGAGCAGTACTTC. Protein product: CASSLWEVPGQGAGEQYF.

Here the CDR3 DNA reads TGTGCCTGGGAGAAGGGGGCGGGAAAGCCCCAGCATTTT. It is translated as CAWEKGAGKPQHF. The chain joins TRBV30 to TRBJ1-5, with 7 bases identical to TRBD1. The CDR3 has 13 residues. The trim removed 5 bases at V and 8 bases at J, leaving 9 bases unmatched. Germline V gives CDR1 GTSNPN, CDR2 SVGIG (reference sequence).

The chain recombines TRBV28 with TRBJ2-1, with D perhaps TRBD1 or TRBD2 (5 bases each). This CDR3 region has 13 residues. V lost 2 bases to trimming and J lost 5 bases, with 7 bases between them. Germline V CDR1 and CDR2: MDHEN, SYDVKM. In nucleotides, the CDR3 is TGTGCCAGCAGTTTAGGGACCGACAATGAGCAGTTCTTC. Protein product: CASSLGTDNEQFF. Full variable domain (outside the CDR3, taken from reference TRBV28 and TRBJ2-1): DVKVTQSSRYLVKRTGEKVFLECVQDMDHENMFWYRQDPGLGLRLIYFSYDVKMKEKGDIPEGYSVSREKKERFSLILESASTNQTSMYLCASSLGTDNEQFFGPGTRLTVL.

This rearrangement joins TRBV6-8 to TRBJ1-5; D not certain. V gave up 5 bases and J gave up 4 bases, with 9 bases separating them. Germline assignment: CDR1 MNHGY and CDR2 SAAAGT. CDR3 length: 13 amino acids. Here the CDR3 DNA reads TGTGCCAGCAGTGACGCCTGGAATCAGCCCCAGCATTTT. It codes for CASSDAWNQPQHF.

V gene TRBV11-3 combines with J gene TRBJ2-3, with 12 bases that match TRBD2. Trimming removed 3 bases from V and 1 base from J; junction bases left unmatched: 5. This CDR3 has 17 amino acids. CDR1 is SGHNT and CDR2 is YENEEA in the germline V gene. The CDR3 loop reads CASSLEPSGRGTDTQYF. The CDR3 DNA sequence: TGTGCCAGCAGCTTGGAGCCTAGCGGGAGGGGCACAGATACGCAGTATTTT.

J is TRBJ1-1 and V is TRBV9; D is perhaps TRBD1 (5 bases). CDR1 is SGDLS, CDR2 YYNGEE, per germline. The CDR3 is 14 amino acids. V dropped 3 bases and J dropped 3 bases, with 12 bases sitting between them. DNA for the CDR3: TGTGCCAGCAGCGAGGGACCGCAAGACACTGAAGCTTTCTTT. Its translation is CASSEGPQDTEAFF.

The chain employs TRBV5-1 and TRBJ2-2, with unresolved D. Looked up from germline, CDR1 is SGHRS and CDR2 is YFSETQ. The CDR3 runs 16 residues. The V end was cut by 0 bases, the J end by 6 bases, with 15 bases between. CDR3 sequence (DNA): TGCGCCAGCAGCTTGGTAACCTCTTTCGGTCCCGGGGAGCTGTTTTTT. This sequence encodes CASSLVTSFGPGELFF.

The chain joins TRBV14 to TRBJ1-1; no reliable D call. Germline CDR1 and CDR2: SGHDN and FVKESK. Between the trimmed V and J ends, which lost 4 bases and 1 base, there was a span of 7 bases. The CDR3 loop spans 13 amino acids. The CDR3 DNA reads TGTGCCAGCAGCCCGACCTCGAACACTGAAGCTTTCTTT. It is translated as CASSPTSNTEAFF.

This sequence joins TRBV11-3 and TRBJ2-2; D may correspond to TRBD1 or TRBD2 (6 bases each). The CDR3 extends over 16 amino acids. Per germline, CDR1 SGHNT and CDR2 YENEEA. Trimming took 1 base from V and 1 from J, leaving 10 bases between them. The CDR3 is CASSLVGGRNTGELFF. CDR3 nucleotide sequence: TGTGCCAGCAGCTTAGTGGGGGGCCGGAACACCGGGGAGCTGTTTTTT.

This chain joins TRBV6-8 and TRBJ2-2; 8 bases map to TRBD1. Germline CDR1 is MNHGY and CDR2 is SAAAGT. The CDR3 is made up of 14 amino acids. V dropped 7 bases and J dropped 3; count of bases not matched to a gene: 4. CDR3 residues: CASMPTGDTGELFF. CDR3 bases: TGTGCCAGCATGCCGACAGGGGACACCGGGGAGCTGTTTTTT.

The chain recombines TRBV11-3 with TRBJ1-1; a weak D match, TRBD1 (5 bases). CDR3 length: 14 residues. The ends were cut back, 3 bases at V and 6 bases at J, with 14 bases in the middle. From germline, CDR1 is SGHNT and CDR2 YENEEA. CDR3 region: CASSLTGVRAEAFF. The CDR3 nucleotides read TGTGCCAGCAGCTTGACGGGGGTTCGAGCTGAAGCTTTCTTT.

This chain joins TRBV18 and TRBJ2-2; D remains unclear. CDR1 is KGHSH, CDR2 LQKENI, per germline. V lost 5 bases, J lost 0 bases, and 1 base lay in between. This CDR3 region has 12 residues. The CDR3 coding sequence is TGTGCCAGCTCATCGAACACCGGGGAGCTGTTTTTT. Translating gives CASSSNTGELFF.

The rearrangement uses TRBV19 and TRBJ2-2; 7 nucleotides match TRBD1. Germline values: CDR1 LNHDA, CDR2 SQIVND (reference sequence). Trimming took 7 bases from V and 8 from J; bases not matched to a gene: 10. CDR3 length: 14 amino acids. The DNA of the CDR3 is TGTGCCAGTACCGGACCGGGACAGTTAGGGGAGCTGTTTTTT. As protein: CASTGPGQLGELFF. Full variable domain (missing parts from reference TRBV19 and TRBJ2-2): DGGITQSPKYLFRKEGQNVTLSCEQNLNHDAMYWYRQDPGQGLRLIYYSQIVNDFQKGDIAEGYSVSREKKESFPLTVTSAQKNPTAFYLCASTGPGQLGELFFGEGSRLTVL.

This chain links TRBV11-3 with TRBJ2-5, with 13 bases aligning to TRBD2. Germline CDR1 is SGHNT and CDR2 is YENEEA. This CDR3 is built from 16 residues. J gave up 5 bases and V 4 bases, and 7 bases lay outside the gene matches. CDR3 region: CASSSTSGRARETQYF. DNA for the CDR3: TGTGCCAGCAGCTCTACTAGCGGGAGGGCCCGGGAGACCCAGTACTTC. The full variable domain, with the rest looked up from reference TRBV11-3 and TRBJ2-5, is EAGVVQSPRYKIIEKKQPVAFWCNPISGHNTLYWYLQNLGQGPELLIRYENEEAVDDSQLPKDRFSAERLKGVDSTLKIQPAELGDSAVYLCASSSTSGRARETQYFGPGTRLLVL.

The genes are TRBV9 and TRBJ2-7; D perhaps matches TRBD1 (5 bases). Trimming took 0 bases from V and 2 from J, leaving 12 bases between them. Germline V lookup: CDR1 SGDLS, CDR2 YYNGEE. The CDR3 contains 15 residues. As DNA, the CDR3 is TGTGCCAGCAGCGTAGGGGGCCCCGCAACCTACGAGCAGTACTTC. Protein product: CASSVGGPATYEQYF.

The V call is TRBV18, the J call TRBJ1-2; TRBD1 is a possible D gene (5 bases). CDR3 length: 18 amino acids. The V and J ends lost 1 base and 7 bases respectively, with 25 bases between them. Germline CDR1 is KGHSH and CDR2 is LQKENI. This CDR3 is CASSPLHEAKGISGGYTF. The CDR3 nucleotides read TGTGCCAGCTCACCACTTCACGAGGCCAAGGGGATAAGTGGTGGCTACACCTTC. Based on the CDR3 plus reference TRBV18 and TRBJ1-2, the full variable domain is NAGVMQNPRHLVRRRGQEARLRCSPMKGHSHVYWYRQLPEEGLKFMVYLQKENIIDESGMPKERFSAEFPKEGPSILRIQQVVRGDSAAYFCASSPLHEAKGISGGYTFGSGTRLTVV.

The chain recombines TRBV18 with TRBJ1-2; TRBD1 agrees at 7 bases. J was trimmed by 6 bases and V by 3 bases; bases with no gene match: 4. Germline lookup yields CDR1 KGHSH and CDR2 LQKENI. The CDR3 has 13 amino acids. The CDR3 nucleotides read TGTGCCAGCTCACCGGGTCAGGGGGATGGCTACACCTTC. Its protein is CASSPGQGDGYTF.

This chain joins TRBV19 and TRBJ1-3, with D perhaps matching TRBD1 (5 bases). Trimming took off 4 bases at V and 3 bases at J, with 7 bases between the two ends. Per the germline V gene, CDR1 is LNHDA and CDR2 is SQIVND (reference sequence). The CDR3 is made up of 13 amino acids. The CDR3 coding sequence is TGTGCCAGTAGTACCAGGGATGGAAACACCATATATTTT. Encoded protein: CASSTRDGNTIYF.